This T cell receptor (beta chain) was observed in a study of CD8+CD57+ T cells in acquired aplastic anemia. Study overall: Sorted CD4+ and CD8+ cell DNA averaged 3.2 ug.

The template used for profiling TCR beta VDJ and CDR3 was genomic DNA. MiXCR was run by TCRdb on the reads, yielding one entry per CDR3 protein. The data hold roughly 240,000 distinct CDR3 sequences, with approximately 45% observed a single time. Concerning this clonotype: Its target is unknown.

General study results and limits: No significant patient-versus-control difference appeared in CD8+ Simpson's diversity. Patients and controls shared under 30 CD8+ CDR3 sequences, highly expressed in patients.

All patients picked for sequencing had shown, by flow cytometry, an expansion of CD8+CD57+ cells. The CDR3 contains 17 residues. Germline assignment: CDR1 WSHSY and CDR2 SAAADI. Losses at the gene ends were 6 bases for V and 7 bases for J; bases not matched to a gene: 17. The chain uses TRBV10-2 and TRBJ1-2; 10 nucleotides match TRBD1. Sample: sorted CD4+, CD8+, or CD8+CD57+ T cells (not recorded which) from PBMCs. This TCR derives from a human donor with aplastic anemia. CDR3: CASSRDRGLAQTSGYTF. Here the CDR3 DNA reads TGCGCCAGCAGCCGAGACAGGGGGCTCGCCCAGACGAGTGGCTACACCTTC.